The 21 T cell receptor beta chains below come from one sample, sequenced in a study of radiotherapy plus CTLA-4 blockade in lung cancer. Produced via immunoSEQ multiplex PCR; TCRdb's table is partial and in-frame only. Found here are roughly 75,000 clones, roughly 79% of them singletons; the top ten hold about 20%. The material sequenced was peripheral blood, taken from a patient treated with radiotherapy plus ipilimumab. The receptors were gathered from a human donor with non-small cell lung cancer whose response to radiotherapy plus ipilimumab could not be evaluated. Some clones in this sample may be carry-over from other donors' samples.

J is TRBJ2-7 and V is TRBV11-2; D is perhaps TRBD2 (6 bases). The V and J ends lost 5 bases and 2 bases respectively, with 19 bases between them. CDR3 size: 16 residues. CDR1 is SGHAT, CDR2 FQNNGV, per germline. The CDR3 is CASSHIRRLGPYEQYF. Written as DNA, the CDR3 is TGTGCCAGCAGCCATATCCGGCGACTAGGCCCCTACGAGCAGTACTTC.

This clone was seen only once. This rearrangement joins TRBV25-1 to TRBJ2-3; D is undetermined. The CDR3 is 14 amino acids. Trimming shortened V by 7 bases and J by 1 base, and 12 bases separated the two germline ends. Germline loops: CDR1 MGHDK, CDR2 SYGVNS. The CDR3 region is CASTLSRGTDTQYF. The DNA for the CDR3 is TGTGCCAGCACCCTGTCCCGGGGCACAGATACGCAGTATTTT.

The chain combines TRBV18 with TRBJ2-7, with 8 nucleotides matching TRBD1. J gave up 7 bases and V 1 base, and 9 bases lay outside the gene matches. Germline lookup yields CDR1 KGHSH and CDR2 LQKENI. This CDR3 has 15 residues. The CDR3 here is CASSPRRQGAGEQYF. For the CDR3, the DNA is TGTGCCAGCTCACCACGGAGGCAGGGGGCGGGGGAGCAGTACTTC. Full variable domain (remainder filled in from reference TRBV18 and TRBJ2-7): NAGVMQNPRHLVRRRGQEARLRCSPMKGHSHVYWYRQLPEEGLKFMVYLQKENIIDESGMPKERFSAEFPKEGPSILRIQQVVRGDSAAYFCASSPRRQGAGEQYFGPGTRLTVT.

The rearrangement joins TRBV11-2 to TRBJ1-6; 12 bases match TRBD1. The CDR3 sequence is 16 residues long. J lost 10 bases, V lost 0 bases, and 4 bases had no gene match. CDR1 is SGHAT, CDR2 FQNNGV, per germline. As DNA, the CDR3 is TGTGCCAGCAGCTTAGATTCCGGGACAGGGGGCTCACCCCTCCACTTT. This gives the protein CASSLDSGTGGSPLHF.

V is TRBV2 and J is TRBJ1-6; 8 nucleotides line up with TRBD1. The CDR3 runs to 16 residues. Germline lookup yields CDR1 SNHLY and CDR2 FYNNEI. After removal of 8 bases from V and 11 bases from J, the junction contained 17 bases not matched to a gene. For the CDR3, the DNA is TGTGCCAGCGGACGAAAGGGGGGACAGGCATCGACACCCCTCCACTTT. Its protein is CASGRKGGQASTPLHF. Variable domain in full (rest from reference TRBV2 and TRBJ1-6): EPEVTQTPSHQVTQMGQEVILRCVPISNHLYFYWYRQILGQKVEFLVSFYNNEISEKSEIFDDQFSVERPDGSNFTLKIRSTKLEDSAMYFCASGRKGGQASTPLHFGNGTRLTVT.

V is TRBV6-5 and J is TRBJ1-5; 10 positions match TRBD1. Germline V gene lookup returns CDR1 MNHEY and CDR2 SVGAGI. The CDR3 contains 14 residues. V shed 8 bases, J shed 6 bases, and the junction held 7 bases outside the gene matches. CDR3 amino acids: CASRGQGIGQPQHF. DNA for the CDR3: TGTGCCAGCCGGGGACAGGGGATCGGTCAGCCCCAGCATTTT.

This clone is a singleton in its sample. J is TRBJ1-1 and V is TRBV5-4; TRBD1 matches 11 bases. Germline CDR1 SGHNT, CDR2 YYREEE (reference sequence). Trimming at V came to 5 bases and at J to 9 bases, leaving 15 bases not matched to a gene. This CDR3 is 16 amino acids long. The CDR3 sequence is CASSPGTGGSERQAFF. The CDR3, as DNA: TGTGCCAGCAGTCCCGGGACAGGGGGATCTGAGCGGCAAGCTTTCTTT.

This chain joins TRBV19 and TRBJ2-7, with 8 positions matching TRBD2. With V trimmed by 3 bases and J by 1 base, 5 bases remained unmatched. Germline CDR1 reads LNHDA; CDR2 reads SQIVND (reference sequence). This CDR3 spans 15 amino acids. In DNA, the CDR3 is TGTGCCAGTAGTATTGTTAGCGGGGAGTCCTACGAGCAGTACTTC. Translating gives CASSIVSGESYEQYF.

The genes are TRBV11-2 and TRBJ1-1; D call uncertain. Trimming took 2 bases from V and 0 from J, leaving 7 bases between them. Germline V gene sequence: CDR1 SGHAT, CDR2 FQNNGV. This CDR3 is 14 amino acids long. In nucleotides, the CDR3 is TGTGCCAGCAGCTTAAACCCGGTGAACACTGAAGCTTTCTTT. Residues: CASSLNPVNTEAFF.

The gene calls are TRBV5-4 and TRBJ2-2; 7 positions match TRBD1. V lost 4 bases and J lost 2; bases outside the gene matches: 11. Germline CDR1 reads SGHNT; CDR2 reads YYREEE (reference sequence). CDR3 length: 17 amino acids. The CDR3 loop is CASSKGPGGSNTGELFF. For the CDR3, the DNA is TGTGCCAGCAGCAAAGGACCAGGGGGAAGTAACACCGGGGAGCTGTTTTTT. The entire variable domain, with the rest obtained from reference TRBV5-4 and TRBJ2-2, is as follows: ETGVTQSPTHLIKTRGQQVTLRCSSQSGHNTVSWYQQALGQGPQFIFQYYREEENGRGNFPPRFSGLQFPNYSSELNVNALELDDSALYLCASSKGPGGSNTGELFFGEGSRLTVL.

V usage is TRBV7-2 and J usage is TRBJ2-5; 9 positions agree with TRBD1. In germline, CDR1 is SGHTA, CDR2 FQGNSA. The CDR3 spans 14 residues. The J segment lost 5 bases and the V segment lost 3 bases, leaving 4 bases of the junction unmatched. CDR3 protein: CASSFGTGWETQYF. The CDR3 DNA is TGTGCCAGCAGCTTCGGGACAGGGTGGGAGACCCAGTACTTC. Drawing the rest from reference TRBV7-2 and TRBJ2-5, the complete variable domain is GAGVSQSPSNKVTEKGKDVELRCDPISGHTALYWYRQSLGQGLEFLIYFQGNSAPDKSGLPSDRFSAERTGGSVSTLTIQRTQQEDSAVYLCASSFGTGWETQYFGPGTRLLVL.

V and J are TRBV15 and TRBJ1-5, with TRBD1 identical over 9 bases. The V gene's germline CDR1 is LNHNV and CDR2 YYDKDF (reference sequence). This CDR3 region has 14 residues. With 5 bases clipped from V and 7 bases from J, the junction kept 6 bases outside the gene matches. The CDR3 reads CATSGGQGSQPQHF. In DNA form, the CDR3 reads TGTGCCACCAGCGGGGGACAGGGTAGCCAGCCCCAGCATTTT.

Regarding this clone: Distinct nucleotide sequences in the sample also encode this CDR3. The rearrangement joins TRBV28 to TRBJ1-5, with TRBD1 matching over 10 bases. V gave up 6 bases and J gave up 7 bases; unmatched junction bases: 6. Germline CDR1 MDHEN, CDR2 SYDVKM. The CDR3 loop spans 14 amino acids. The chain's CDR3 is CASSPGQGDQPQHF. Written as DNA, the CDR3 is TGTGCCAGCAGCCCAGGACAGGGGGACCAGCCCCAGCATTTT.

V usage is TRBV28 and J usage is TRBJ1-1, with 7 nucleotides matching TRBD1. The V gene's germline CDR1 is MDHEN and CDR2 SYDVKM. Losses at the gene ends were 6 bases for V and 2 bases for J; bases not matched to a gene: 12. The CDR3 covers 16 residues. CDR3 in amino acids: CASSSRDSWANTEAFF. CDR3 bases: TGTGCCAGCAGCTCTCGGGACAGTTGGGCCAACACTGAAGCTTTCTTT.

The V and J genes are TRBV7-2 and TRBJ1-1; tentative D call: TRBD1 (6 bases). The CDR3 is 13 amino acids. Trimming took 3 bases from V and 4 from J, leaving 9 bases between them. From germline, CDR1 is SGHTA and CDR2 FQGNSA. The CDR3 DNA reads as TGTGCCAGCAGCTTTTACAGGGCCACTGAAGCTTTCTTT. Its protein is CASSFYRATEAFF.

CDR3 bases: TGTGCCAGCAGTCCATACATCACAGATACGCAGTATTTT. This sequence encodes CASSPYITDTQYF. The chain uses TRBV2 and TRBJ2-3, with no clear D. CDR1 SNHLY and CDR2 FYNNEI come from the germline V gene. The V end lost 5 bases, the J end lost 2 bases, and 8 bases lay between the germline ends. This CDR3 region has 13 residues.

The sample holds a few counts of this clone. The chain links TRBV19 to TRBJ2-3; D gene uncertain. Trimming removed 5 bases from V and 4 bases from J, with 19 bases in between. Per the germline V gene, CDR1 is LNHDA and CDR2 is SQIVND (reference sequence). The CDR3 runs 16 residues. The CDR3 loop is CASSSSRHTVADTQYF. The CDR3 nucleotides read TGTGCCAGTAGTTCCTCGAGACACACGGTGGCAGATACGCAGTATTTT.

The rearrangement joins TRBV7-6 to TRBJ1-1, with 10 bases aligning to TRBD1. V shed 5 bases, J shed 8 bases, and the junction held 5 bases outside the gene matches. The CDR3 has 13 amino acids. Germline V gene lookup returns CDR1 SGHVS and CDR2 FNYEAQ. CDR3 sequence reads: CASSKTGGGEAFF. The CDR3 region has the DNA TGTGCCAGCAGCAAGACAGGGGGCGGCGAAGCTTTCTTT.

This chain links TRBV5-1 with TRBJ1-6; TRBD1 matches at 7 bases. The CDR3 is made up of 16 amino acids. The V gene's germline CDR1 is SGHRS and CDR2 YFSETQ. The ends lost 8 bases at V and 10 bases at J; junction bases unmatched: 18. This chain's CDR3 is CASSLQPNTGESPLHF. In DNA, the CDR3 is TGCGCCAGTTCACTACAGCCTAACACAGGGGAATCACCCCTCCACTTT.

V usage is TRBV6-1 and J usage is TRBJ2-5, with 8 positions matching TRBD2. Germline values: CDR1 MNHNS, CDR2 SASEGT. With 4 bases clipped from V and 7 bases from J, the junction kept 14 bases outside the gene matches. The CDR3 contains 16 residues. The CDR3 DNA sequence: TGTGCCAGCAGTGCGGGGGGGGGAAAAGTCGGTGGGACCCAGTACTTC. Translating gives CASSAGGGKVGGTQYF.

The chain carries TRBV7-6 and TRBJ2-7; 11 bases map to TRBD1. This CDR3 is 14 amino acids long. Germline V gene sequence: CDR1 SGHVS, CDR2 FNYEAQ. The V segment lost 4 bases and the J segment 7 bases; nucleotides outside the gene matches: 6. CDR3 sequence: CASSSGQGAVEQYF. CDR3 in DNA: TGTGCCAGCAGCTCCGGACAGGGGGCGGTGGAGCAGTACTTC.